This entry is about one T cell receptor beta chain. The antigen is unknown. Time point denoted: week 47, end of study. The study gave 300 ug of mutant IDH1 20-mer peptide per vaccine dose, with topical imiquimod. These data originate in a study of a mutant IDH1 vaccine in newly diagnosed glioma. Whole-study context: Patients previously underwent radiotherapy, temozolomide, or both, and most underwent both.

The V end was cut by 5 bases, the J end by 6 bases, with 14 bases between. The CDR3 totals 13 residues. Looked up from germline, CDR1 is SGHVS and CDR2 is FQNEAQ. Clones were read by immunoSEQ multiplex PCR, and TCRdb kept only the in-frame ones, dropping some. Here the sample spans approximately 52,000 clones, less than 85% being singletons. The clonotype comes from a woman in her thirties or forties with glioma. Some clones in this sample may be carry-over from other donors' samples. The input for sequencing was PBMCs, taken from a glioma patient whose treatment included an IDH1 peptide vaccine. The genes are TRBV7-8 and TRBJ2-7; D may correspond to TRBD1 or TRBD2 (5 bases each). CDR3 nucleotides: TGTGCCAGCAGCACCCCCGTGGGGGTCGAGCAGTACTTC. Translated: CASSTPVGVEQYF. Supplemented by reference TRBV7-8 and TRBJ2-7, the full variable domain reads GAGVSQSPRYKVAKRGQDVALRCDPISGHVSLFWYQQALGQGPEFLTYFQNEAQLDKSGLPSDRFFAERPEGSVSTLKIQRTQQEDSAVYLCASSTPVGVEQYFGPGTRLTVT.